This TCR beta chain appears in the sequencing data of a study of T cells after yellow fever vaccination. Overall study findings and caveats: The booster response re-showed most primary clones: approximately 97% CD4, around 90% CD8. A small proportion of clonotypes was detected in both the CD4 and CD8 compartments.

The CDR3 sequence is 16 residues long. Germline-derived CDR1 and CDR2 are SGHAT and FQNNGV. V shed 3 bases, J shed 3 bases, and the junction held 2 bases outside the gene matches. The study made its TCR cDNA through 5'RACE template switching. That step introduced a universal primer site along with UMIs. TCRdb analysed the 5' RACE reads with MiXCR anew, one entry per CDR3 protein. Here the sample spans some 420,000 distinct CDR3 sequences, around a sixth being singletons. A word on this clonotype: Its antigen remains unidentified.

This TCR derives from a man between 18 and 35 years old who received the YFV17D yellow fever vaccine. The V call is TRBV11-2, the J call TRBJ2-6; 10 nucleotides match TRBD2. Sequencing used PBMCs, obtained before the yellow fever booster vaccination. The CDR3 DNA reads as TGTGCCAGCAGCTTGCGACTAGCGGGTGGGGCCAACGTCCTGACTTTC. It encodes CASSLRLAGGANVLTF.